The 2 T cell receptor beta chains presented below share a single source sample, sequenced in a study of shared clonotypes between healthy human individuals. Sequencing used immunoSEQ multiplex PCR; TCRdb keeps in-frame clones, though not all of them. The sample has about 490,000 clones; around 73% are singletons. What was sequenced was PBMCs. The receptors shown here come from a woman between 40 and 50 years old in good health. Some clones in this sample may be carry-over from other donors' samples.

The chain combines TRBV11-2 with TRBJ2-7; maybe TRBD1 (5 bases). This CDR3 contains 14 residues. CDR1 and CDR2 from the germline V gene are SGHAT and FQNNGV. Trimming shortened V by 1 base and J by 5 bases, and 12 bases separated the two germline ends. In nucleotides, the CDR3 is TGTGCCAGCAGCTTAGCAACACAGGACAACGAGCAGTACTTC. It codes for CASSLATQDNEQYF.

V gene TRBV7-9 combines with J gene TRBJ2-1; D ambiguous. V shed 0 bases and J shed 9 bases, with 12 bases lying between them. The germline gives CDR1 SEHNR, CDR2 FQNEAQ (reference sequence). There are 14 residues in the CDR3. CDR3 DNA: TGTGCCAGCAGCTTAGCGGCGGTGGCTGGTGAGCAGTTCTTC. Protein sequence: CASSLAAVAGEQFF.